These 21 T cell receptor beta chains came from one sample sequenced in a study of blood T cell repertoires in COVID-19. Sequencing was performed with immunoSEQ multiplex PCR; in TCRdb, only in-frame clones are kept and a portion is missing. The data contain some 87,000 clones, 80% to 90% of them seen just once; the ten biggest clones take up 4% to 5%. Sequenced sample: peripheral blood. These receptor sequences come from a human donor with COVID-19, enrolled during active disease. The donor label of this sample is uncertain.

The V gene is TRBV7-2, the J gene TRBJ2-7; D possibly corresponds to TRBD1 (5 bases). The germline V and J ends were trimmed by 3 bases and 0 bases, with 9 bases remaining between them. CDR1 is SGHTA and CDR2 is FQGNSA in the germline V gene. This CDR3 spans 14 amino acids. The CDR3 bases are TGTGCCAGCAGCTTGGACACGAGCTCCTACGAGCAGTACTTC. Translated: CASSLDTSSYEQYF.

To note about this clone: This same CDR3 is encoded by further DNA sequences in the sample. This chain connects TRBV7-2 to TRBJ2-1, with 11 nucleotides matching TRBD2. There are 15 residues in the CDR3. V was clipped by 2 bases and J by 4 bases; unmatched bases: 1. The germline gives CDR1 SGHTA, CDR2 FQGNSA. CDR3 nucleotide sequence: TGTGCCAGCAGCTTACTAGCGGGAGGTTACAATGAGCAGTTCTTC. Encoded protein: CASSLLAGGYNEQFF.

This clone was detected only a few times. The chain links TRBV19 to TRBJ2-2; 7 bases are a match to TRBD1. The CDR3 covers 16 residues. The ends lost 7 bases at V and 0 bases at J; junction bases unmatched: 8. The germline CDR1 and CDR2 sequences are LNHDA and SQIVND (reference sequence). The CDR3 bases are TGTGCCAGTATGGGGGACGGGACAGCGAACACCGGGGAGCTGTTTTTT. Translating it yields CASMGDGTANTGELFF.

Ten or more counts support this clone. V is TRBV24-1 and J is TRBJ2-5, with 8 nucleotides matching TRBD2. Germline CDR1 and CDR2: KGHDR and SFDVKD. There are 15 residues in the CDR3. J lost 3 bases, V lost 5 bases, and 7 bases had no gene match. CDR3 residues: CATSVGGLGEETQYF. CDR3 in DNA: TGTGCCACCAGTGTCGGGGGACTAGGGGAAGAGACCCAGTACTTC.

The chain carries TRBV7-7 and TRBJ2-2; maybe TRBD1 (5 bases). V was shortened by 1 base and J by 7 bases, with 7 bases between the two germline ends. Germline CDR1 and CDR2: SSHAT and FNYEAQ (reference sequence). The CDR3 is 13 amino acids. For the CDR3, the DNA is TGTGCCAGCAGCTTAGAGGGGCTCGGGGAGCTGTTTTTT. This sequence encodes CASSLEGLGELFF.

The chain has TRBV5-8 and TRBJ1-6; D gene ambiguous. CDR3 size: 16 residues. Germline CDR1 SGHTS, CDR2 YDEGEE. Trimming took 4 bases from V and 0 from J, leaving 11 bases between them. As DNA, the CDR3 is TGTGCCAGCAGCGCAGCTCGGGGCTCCTATAATTCACCCCTCCACTTT. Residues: CASSAARGSYNSPLHF.

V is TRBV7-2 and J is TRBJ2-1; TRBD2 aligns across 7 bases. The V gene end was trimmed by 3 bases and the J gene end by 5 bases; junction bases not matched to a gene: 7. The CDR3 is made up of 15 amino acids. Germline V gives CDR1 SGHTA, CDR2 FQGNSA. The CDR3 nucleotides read TGTGCCAGCAGCTTCGGCGGGAGACCCCACAATGAGCAGTTCTTC. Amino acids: CASSFGGRPHNEQFF.

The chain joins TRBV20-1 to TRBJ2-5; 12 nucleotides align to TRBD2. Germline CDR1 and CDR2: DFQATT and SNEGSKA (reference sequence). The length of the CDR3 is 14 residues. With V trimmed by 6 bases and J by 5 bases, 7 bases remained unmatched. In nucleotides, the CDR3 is TGCAGTGCAAGTCTAGCGGGAGGGTACGAGACCCAGTACTTC. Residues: CSASLAGGYETQYF.

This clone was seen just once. The CDR3 DNA follows: TGTGCCACCAGAACGGGGGGGGGCTTAACTAATGAAAAACTGTTTTTT. Translating gives CATRTGGGLTNEKLFF. The V gene is TRBV24-1, the J gene TRBJ1-4; D may be TRBD1 (6 bases). The germline V gene encodes CDR1 KGHDR and CDR2 SFDVKD. The CDR3 runs to 16 residues. Between the trimmed V and J ends, which lost 7 bases and 1 base, there was a span of 15 bases.

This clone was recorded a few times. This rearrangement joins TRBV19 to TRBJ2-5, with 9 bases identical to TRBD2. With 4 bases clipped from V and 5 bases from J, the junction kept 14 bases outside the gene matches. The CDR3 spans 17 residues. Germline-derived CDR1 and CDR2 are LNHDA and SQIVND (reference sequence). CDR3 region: CASSTFSGGDKRETQYF. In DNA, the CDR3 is TGTGCCAGTAGTACCTTTAGCGGGGGAGACAAAAGGGAGACCCAGTACTTC.

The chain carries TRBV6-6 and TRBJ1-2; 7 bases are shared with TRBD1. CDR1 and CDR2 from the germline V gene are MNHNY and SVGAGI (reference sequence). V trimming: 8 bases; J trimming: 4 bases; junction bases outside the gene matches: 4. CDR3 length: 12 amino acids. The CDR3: CASAGTAYGYTF. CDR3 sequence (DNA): TGTGCCAGCGCCGGGACAGCCTATGGCTACACCTTC.

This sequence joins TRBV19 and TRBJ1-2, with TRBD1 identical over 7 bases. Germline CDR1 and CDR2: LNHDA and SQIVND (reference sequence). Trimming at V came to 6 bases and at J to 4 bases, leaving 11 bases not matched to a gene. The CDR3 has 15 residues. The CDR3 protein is CASRRTPGQLYGYTF. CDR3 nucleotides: TGTGCCAGTAGACGCACTCCGGGACAGCTCTATGGCTACACCTTC. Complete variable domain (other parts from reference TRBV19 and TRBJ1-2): DGGITQSPKYLFRKEGQNVTLSCEQNLNHDAMYWYRQDPGQGLRLIYYSQIVNDFQKGDIAEGYSVSREKKESFPLTVTSAQKNPTAFYLCASRRTPGQLYGYTFGSGTRLTVV.

The CDR3 protein is CSAWTGTNYTF. CDR3 in DNA: TGCAGTGCGTGGACAGGGACCAACTACACCTTC. This chain links TRBV20-1 with TRBJ1-2, with 8 bases identical to TRBD1. The CDR3 is 11 amino acids. Germline assignment: CDR1 DFQATT and CDR2 SNEGSKA (reference sequence). V lost 6 bases to trimming and J lost 10 bases; unmatched junction nucleotides: 7.

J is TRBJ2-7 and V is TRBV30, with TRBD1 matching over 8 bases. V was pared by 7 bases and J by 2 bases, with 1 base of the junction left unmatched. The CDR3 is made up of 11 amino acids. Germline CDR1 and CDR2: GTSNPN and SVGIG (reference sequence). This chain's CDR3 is CALDRAYEQYF. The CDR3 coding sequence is TGTGCCTTGGACAGGGCCTACGAGCAGTACTTC.

The CDR3 protein is CASSLRTSGSSYEQYF. Here the CDR3 DNA reads TGTGCCAGCAGCTTACGGACTAGCGGGAGCTCCTACGAGCAGTACTTC. V is TRBV13 and J is TRBJ2-7; 13 bases are shared with TRBD2. After removal of 2 bases from V and 0 bases from J, the junction contained 1 base not matched to a gene. CDR3 length equals 16 residues. From germline, CDR1 is PRHDT and CDR2 FYEKMQ (reference sequence).

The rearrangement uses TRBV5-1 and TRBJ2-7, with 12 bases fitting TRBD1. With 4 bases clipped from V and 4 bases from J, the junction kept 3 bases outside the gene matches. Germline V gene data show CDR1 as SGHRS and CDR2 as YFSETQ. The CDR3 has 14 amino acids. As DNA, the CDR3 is TGCGCCAGCAGCCCGGGACAGGGGGCTTACGAGCAGTACTTC. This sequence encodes CASSPGQGAYEQYF. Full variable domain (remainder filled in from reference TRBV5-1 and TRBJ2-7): KAGVTQTPRYLIKTRGQQVTLSCSPISGHRSVSWYQQTPGQGLQFLFEYFSETQRNKGNFPGRFSGRQFSNSRSEMNVSTLELGDSALYLCASSPGQGAYEQYFGPGTRLTVT.

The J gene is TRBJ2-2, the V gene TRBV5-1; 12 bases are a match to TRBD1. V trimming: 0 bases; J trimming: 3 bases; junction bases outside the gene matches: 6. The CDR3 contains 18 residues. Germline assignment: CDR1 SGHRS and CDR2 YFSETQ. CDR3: CASSLALGQGADTGELFF. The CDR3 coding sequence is TGCGCCAGCAGCTTGGCTTTGGGACAGGGGGCCGACACCGGGGAGCTGTTTTTT. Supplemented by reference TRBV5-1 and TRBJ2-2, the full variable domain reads KAGVTQTPRYLIKTRGQQVTLSCSPISGHRSVSWYQQTPGQGLQFLFEYFSETQRNKGNFPGRFSGRQFSNSRSEMNVSTLELGDSALYLCASSLALGQGADTGELFFGEGSRLTVL.

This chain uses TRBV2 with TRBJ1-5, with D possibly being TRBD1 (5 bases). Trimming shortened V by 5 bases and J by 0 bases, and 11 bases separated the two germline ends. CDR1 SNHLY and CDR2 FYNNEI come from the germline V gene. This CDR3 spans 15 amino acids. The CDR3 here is CASSLSQVSNQPQHF. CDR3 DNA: TGTGCCAGCAGTTTATCACAGGTTAGCAATCAGCCCCAGCATTTT. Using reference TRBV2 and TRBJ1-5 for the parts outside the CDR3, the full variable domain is EPEVTQTPSHQVTQMGQEVILRCVPISNHLYFYWYRQILGQKVEFLVSFYNNEISEKSEIFDDQFSVERPDGSNFTLKIRSTKLEDSAMYFCASSLSQVSNQPQHFGDGTRLSIL.

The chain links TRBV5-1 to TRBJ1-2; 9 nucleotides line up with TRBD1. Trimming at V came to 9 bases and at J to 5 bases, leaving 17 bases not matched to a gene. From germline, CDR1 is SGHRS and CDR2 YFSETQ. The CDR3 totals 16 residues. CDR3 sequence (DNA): TGCGCCACCTCGGACGTCTTTACAGGGGGCGCGTATGGCTACACCTTC. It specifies CATSDVFTGGAYGYTF.

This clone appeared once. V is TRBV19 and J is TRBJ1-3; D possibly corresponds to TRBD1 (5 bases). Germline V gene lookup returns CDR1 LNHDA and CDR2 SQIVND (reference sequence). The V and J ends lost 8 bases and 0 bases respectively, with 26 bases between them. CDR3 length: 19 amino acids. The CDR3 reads CASVGGARSTSVSGNTIYF. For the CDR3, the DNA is TGTGCCAGTGTTGGTGGGGCCAGATCAACTTCCGTCTCTGGAAACACCATATATTTT.

The CDR3 reads CASSPQSARSYNEQFF. In nucleotides, the CDR3 is TGTGCCAGCAGCCCCCAGTCAGCGCGCTCCTACAATGAGCAGTTCTTC. V usage is TRBV14 and J usage is TRBJ2-1; D unclear. Trimming took off 4 bases at V and 0 bases at J, with 13 bases between the two ends. This CDR3 is built from 16 residues. Germline assignment: CDR1 SGHDN and CDR2 FVKESK.